Described below is a single T cell receptor beta chain sequence and its context. Its matching antigen is unknown. Primers for the PCR totalled 60 Vbeta and 13 Jbeta. The assay was immunoSEQ multiplex PCR, and TCRdb's table has in-frame clones only and misses some. This table holds some 170,000 clones, around 79% found once. Germline CDR1 and CDR2: SEHNR and FQNEAQ (reference sequence). The CDR3 is 13 amino acids. Trimming cost V 5 bases and J 4 bases; bases outside gene matches: 5. These data belong to a study of cytomegalovirus exposure and HLA in healthy donors. Points from the study as a whole: The study reported that TCR beta sequences accurately predicted HLA-A and HLA-B alleles in most subjects.

This TCR was recovered from a man aged 40-49 years in good health and CMV-seropositive. This chain connects TRBV7-9 to TRBJ2-7; 7 bases line up with TRBD1. The material sequenced was PBMCs. CDR3 sequence: CASSLGQEYEQYF. CDR3 nucleotides: TGTGCCAGCAGCCTCGGACAGGAGTACGAGCAGTACTTC.